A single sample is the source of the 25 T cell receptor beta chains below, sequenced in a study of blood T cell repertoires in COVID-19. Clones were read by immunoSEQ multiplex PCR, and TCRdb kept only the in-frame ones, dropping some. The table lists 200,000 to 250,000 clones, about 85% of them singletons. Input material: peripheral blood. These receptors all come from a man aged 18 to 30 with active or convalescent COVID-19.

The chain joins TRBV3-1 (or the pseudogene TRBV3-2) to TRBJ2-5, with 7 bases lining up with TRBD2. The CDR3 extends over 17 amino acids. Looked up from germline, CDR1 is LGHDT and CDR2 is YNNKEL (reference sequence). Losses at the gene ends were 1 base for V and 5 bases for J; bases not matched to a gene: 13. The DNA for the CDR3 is TGTGCCAGCAGCCAAGGGACTAGTATTTTAAGTTGGGAGACCCAGTACTTC. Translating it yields CASSQGTSILSWETQYF.

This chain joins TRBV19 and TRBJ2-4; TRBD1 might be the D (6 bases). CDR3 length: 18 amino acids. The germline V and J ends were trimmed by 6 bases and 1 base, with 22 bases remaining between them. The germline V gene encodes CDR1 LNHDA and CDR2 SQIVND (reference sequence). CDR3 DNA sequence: TGTGCCAGTAGGAGGACGGGACACTTGTCTAAGGCCAAAAACATTCAGTACTTC. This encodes CASRRTGHLSKAKNIQYF.

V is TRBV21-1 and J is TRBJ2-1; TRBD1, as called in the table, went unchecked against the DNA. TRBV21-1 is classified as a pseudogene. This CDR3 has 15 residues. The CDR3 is CASSAPAQIYNEQFF. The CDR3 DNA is TGTGCCAGCAGCGCACCCGCACAGATCTACAATGAGCAGTTCTTC.

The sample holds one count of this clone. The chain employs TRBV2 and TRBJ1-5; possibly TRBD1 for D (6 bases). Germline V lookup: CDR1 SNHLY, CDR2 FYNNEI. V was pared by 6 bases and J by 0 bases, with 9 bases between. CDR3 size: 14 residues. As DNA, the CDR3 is TGTGCCAGCAGATACAGGGTTAGCAATCAGCCCCAGCATTTT. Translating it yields CASRYRVSNQPQHF.

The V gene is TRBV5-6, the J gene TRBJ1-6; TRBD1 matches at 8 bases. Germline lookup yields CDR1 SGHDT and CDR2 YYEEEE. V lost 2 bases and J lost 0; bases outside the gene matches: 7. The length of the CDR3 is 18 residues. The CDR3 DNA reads TGTGCCAGCAGCTTCGGGACAGGCGGAAGCTCCTATAATTCACCCCTCCACTTT. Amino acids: CASSFGTGGSSYNSPLHF.

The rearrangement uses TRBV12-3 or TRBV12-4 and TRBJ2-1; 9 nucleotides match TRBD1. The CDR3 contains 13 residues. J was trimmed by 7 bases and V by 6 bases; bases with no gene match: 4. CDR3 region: CASRRTGVNEQFF. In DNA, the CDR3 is TGTGCCAGCAGGCGGACAGGGGTGAATGAGCAGTTCTTC.

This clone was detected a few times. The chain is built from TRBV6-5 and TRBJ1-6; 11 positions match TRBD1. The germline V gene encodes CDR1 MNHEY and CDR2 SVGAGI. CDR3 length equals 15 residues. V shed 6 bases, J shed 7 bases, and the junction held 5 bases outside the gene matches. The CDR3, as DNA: TGTGCCAGCAGAAAGGACAGGGGGCAGAATTCACCCCTCCACTTT. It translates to CASRKDRGQNSPLHF.

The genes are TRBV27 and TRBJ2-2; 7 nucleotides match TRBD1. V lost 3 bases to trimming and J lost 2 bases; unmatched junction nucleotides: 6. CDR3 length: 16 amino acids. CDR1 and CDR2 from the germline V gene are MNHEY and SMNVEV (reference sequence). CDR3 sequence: CASSFVGDRNTGELFF. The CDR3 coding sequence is TGTGCCAGCAGTTTCGTGGGGGACAGAAACACCGGGGAGCTGTTTTTT.

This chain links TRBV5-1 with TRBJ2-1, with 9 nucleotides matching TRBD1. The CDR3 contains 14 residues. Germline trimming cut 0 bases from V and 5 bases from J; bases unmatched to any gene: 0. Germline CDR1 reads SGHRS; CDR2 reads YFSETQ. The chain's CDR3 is CASSLGDRDNEQFF. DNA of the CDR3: TGCGCCAGCAGCTTGGGGGACAGGGACAATGAGCAGTTCTTC.

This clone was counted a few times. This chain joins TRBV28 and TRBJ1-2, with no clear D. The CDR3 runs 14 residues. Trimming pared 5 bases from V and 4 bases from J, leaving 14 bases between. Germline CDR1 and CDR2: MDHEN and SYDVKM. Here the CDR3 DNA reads TGTGCCAGCAGTCCCCAACAGAGTAGCTATGGCTACACCTTC. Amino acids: CASSPQQSSYGYTF.

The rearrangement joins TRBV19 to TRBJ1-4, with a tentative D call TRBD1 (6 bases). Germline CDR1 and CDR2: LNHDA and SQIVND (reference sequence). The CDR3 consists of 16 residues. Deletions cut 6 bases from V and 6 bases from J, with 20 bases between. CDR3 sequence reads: CASSTALTGFYEKLFF. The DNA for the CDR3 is TGTGCCAGTAGCACGGCCCTCACAGGGTTCTATGAAAAACTGTTTTTT. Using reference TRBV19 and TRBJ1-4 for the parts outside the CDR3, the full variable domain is DGGITQSPKYLFRKEGQNVTLSCEQNLNHDAMYWYRQDPGQGLRLIYYSQIVNDFQKGDIAEGYSVSREKKESFPLTVTSAQKNPTAFYLCASSTALTGFYEKLFFGSGTQLSVL.

CDR3 region: CASSFSGGYEQFF. For the CDR3, the DNA is TGTGCCAGCAGTTTTAGCGGGGGCTATGAGCAGTTCTTC. The genes are TRBV12-3 or TRBV12-4 and TRBJ2-1, with 9 bases lining up with TRBD2. V was pared by 3 bases and J by 8 bases, with 2 bases of the junction left unmatched. The CDR3 is 13 amino acids.

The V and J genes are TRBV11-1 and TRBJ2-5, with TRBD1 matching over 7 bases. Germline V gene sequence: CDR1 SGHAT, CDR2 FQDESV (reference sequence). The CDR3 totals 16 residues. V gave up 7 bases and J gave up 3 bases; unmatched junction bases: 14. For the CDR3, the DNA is TGTGCCAGCACCATTGCAGGGGTAGGGACAGAAGAGACCCAGTACTTC. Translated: CASTIAGVGTEETQYF. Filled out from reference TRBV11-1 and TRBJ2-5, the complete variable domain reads EAEVAQSPRYKITEKSQAVAFWCDPISGHATLYWYRQILGQGPELLVQFQDESVVDDSQLPKDRFSAERLKGVDSTLKIQPAELGDSAMYLCASTIAGVGTEETQYFGPGTRLLVL.

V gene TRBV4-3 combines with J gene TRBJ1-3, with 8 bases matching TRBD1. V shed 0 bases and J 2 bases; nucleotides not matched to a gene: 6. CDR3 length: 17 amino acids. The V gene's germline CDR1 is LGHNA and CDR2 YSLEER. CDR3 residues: CASSQERQGFPGNTIYF. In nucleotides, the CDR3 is TGCGCCAGCAGCCAAGAGAGACAGGGGTTCCCTGGAAACACCATATATTTT.

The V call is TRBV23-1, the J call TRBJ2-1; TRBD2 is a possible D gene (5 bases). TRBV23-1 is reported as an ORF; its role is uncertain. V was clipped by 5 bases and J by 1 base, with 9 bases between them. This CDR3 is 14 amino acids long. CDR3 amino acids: CASSLGRSYNEQFF. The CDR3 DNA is TGCGCCAGCAGTTTAGGGAGATCCTACAATGAGCAGTTCTTC.

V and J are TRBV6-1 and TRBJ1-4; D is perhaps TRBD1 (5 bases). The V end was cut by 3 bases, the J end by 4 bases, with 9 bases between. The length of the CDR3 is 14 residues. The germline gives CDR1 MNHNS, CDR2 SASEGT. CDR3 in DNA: TGTGCCAGCAGTGAGTGGGACTATAATGAAAAACTGTTTTTT. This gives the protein CASSEWDYNEKLFF.

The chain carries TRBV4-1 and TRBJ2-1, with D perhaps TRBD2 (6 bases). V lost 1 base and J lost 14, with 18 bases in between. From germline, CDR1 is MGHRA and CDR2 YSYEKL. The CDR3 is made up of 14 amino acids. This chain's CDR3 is CASSQAPGDMSKFF. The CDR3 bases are TGCGCCAGCAGCCAAGCTCCGGGGGATATGAGCAAGTTCTTC.

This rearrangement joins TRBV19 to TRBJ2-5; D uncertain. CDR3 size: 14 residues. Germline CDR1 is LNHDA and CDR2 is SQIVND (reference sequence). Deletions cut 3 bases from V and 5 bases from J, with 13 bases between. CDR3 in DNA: TGTGCCAGTAGTATTAAACTAAACAAGGAGACCCAGTACTTC. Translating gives CASSIKLNKETQYF.

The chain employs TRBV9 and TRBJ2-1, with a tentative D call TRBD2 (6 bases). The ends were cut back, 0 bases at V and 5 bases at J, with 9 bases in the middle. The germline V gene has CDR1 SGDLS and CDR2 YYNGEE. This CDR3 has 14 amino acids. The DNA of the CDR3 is TGTGCCAGCAGCGTAGGGGGCGGGGACAATGAGCAGTTCTTC. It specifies CASSVGGGDNEQFF.

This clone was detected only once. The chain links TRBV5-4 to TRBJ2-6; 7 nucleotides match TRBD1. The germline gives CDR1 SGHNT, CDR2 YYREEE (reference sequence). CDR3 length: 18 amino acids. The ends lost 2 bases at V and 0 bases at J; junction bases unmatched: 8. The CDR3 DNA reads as TGTGCCAGCAGCTTTACGAGGACAGGCGACTCTGGGGCCAACGTCCTGACTTTC. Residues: CASSFTRTGDSGANVLTF.

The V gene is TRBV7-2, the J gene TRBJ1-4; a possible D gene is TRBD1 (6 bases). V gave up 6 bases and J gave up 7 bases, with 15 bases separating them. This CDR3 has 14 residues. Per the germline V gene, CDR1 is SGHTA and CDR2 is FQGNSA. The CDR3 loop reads CASSFRGVGEKLFF. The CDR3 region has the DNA TGTGCCAGCAGTTTCAGGGGTGTCGGTGAAAAACTGTTTTTT.

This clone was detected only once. CDR3 residues: CASNNRDINYGYTF. The DNA for the CDR3 is TGTGCCAGTAACAACCGGGACATTAACTATGGCTACACCTTC. The chain links TRBV19 to TRBJ1-2; a weak D match, TRBD1 (6 bases). Germline CDR1 reads LNHDA; CDR2 reads SQIVND (reference sequence). CDR3 length: 14 residues. V was clipped by 7 bases and J by 1 base, with 13 bases between them.

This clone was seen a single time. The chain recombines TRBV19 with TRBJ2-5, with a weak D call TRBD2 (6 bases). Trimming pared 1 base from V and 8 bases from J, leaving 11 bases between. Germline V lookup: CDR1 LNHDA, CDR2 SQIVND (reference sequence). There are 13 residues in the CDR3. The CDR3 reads CASSIGRLDTQYF. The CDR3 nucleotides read TGTGCCAGTAGTATAGGTCGACTAGACACCCAGTACTTC.

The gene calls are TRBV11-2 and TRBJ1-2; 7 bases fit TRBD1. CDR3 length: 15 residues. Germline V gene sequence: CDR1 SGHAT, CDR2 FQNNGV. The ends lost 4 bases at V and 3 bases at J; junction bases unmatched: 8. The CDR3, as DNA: TGTGCCAGCAGCTCAGGGACAGCTGACTACTATGGCTACACCTTC. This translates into CASSSGTADYYGYTF.

CDR3 in DNA: TGTGCCAGCAGCTTAGGGCAGGCCAAGAACACTGAAGCTTTCTTT. Translating gives CASSLGQAKNTEAFF. The V and J genes are TRBV7-2 and TRBJ1-1; D is unclear. Trimming pared 1 base from V and 1 base from J, leaving 10 bases between. CDR1 and CDR2 from the germline V gene are SGHTA and FQGNSA. This CDR3 region has 15 residues.